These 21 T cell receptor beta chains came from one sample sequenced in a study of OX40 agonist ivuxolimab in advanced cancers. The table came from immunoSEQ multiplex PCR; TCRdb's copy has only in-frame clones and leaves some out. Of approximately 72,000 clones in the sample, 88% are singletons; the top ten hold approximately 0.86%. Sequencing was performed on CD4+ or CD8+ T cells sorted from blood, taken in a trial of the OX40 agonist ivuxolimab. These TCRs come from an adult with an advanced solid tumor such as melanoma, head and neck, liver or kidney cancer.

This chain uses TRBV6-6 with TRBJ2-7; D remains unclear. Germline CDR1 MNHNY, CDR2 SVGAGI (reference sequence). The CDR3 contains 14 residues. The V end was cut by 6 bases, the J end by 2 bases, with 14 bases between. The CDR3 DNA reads TGTGCCAGCAGGAAGGACCCGGCGGCCTACGAGCAGTACTTC. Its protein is CASRKDPAAYEQYF.

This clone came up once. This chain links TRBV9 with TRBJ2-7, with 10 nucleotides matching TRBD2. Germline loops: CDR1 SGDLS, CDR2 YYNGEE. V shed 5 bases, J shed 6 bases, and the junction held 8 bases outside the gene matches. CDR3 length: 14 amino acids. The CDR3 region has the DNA TGTGCCAGCAGTGAATCGCCTAGCGGGAGCGAGCAGTACTTC. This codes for CASSESPSGSEQYF.

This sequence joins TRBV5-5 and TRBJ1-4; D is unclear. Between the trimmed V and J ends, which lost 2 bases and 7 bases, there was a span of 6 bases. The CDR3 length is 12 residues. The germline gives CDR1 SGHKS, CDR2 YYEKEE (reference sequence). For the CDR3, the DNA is TGTGCCAGCAGCTTTTGGGGTGAAAAACTGTTTTTT. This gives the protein CASSFWGEKLFF.

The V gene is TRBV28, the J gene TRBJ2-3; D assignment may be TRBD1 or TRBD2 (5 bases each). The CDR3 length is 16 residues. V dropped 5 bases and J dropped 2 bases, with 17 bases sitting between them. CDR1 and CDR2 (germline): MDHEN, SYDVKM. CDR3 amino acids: CASSNIRDPYTDTQYF. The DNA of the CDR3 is TGTGCCAGCAGTAACATCCGGGACCCGTACACAGATACGCAGTATTTT.

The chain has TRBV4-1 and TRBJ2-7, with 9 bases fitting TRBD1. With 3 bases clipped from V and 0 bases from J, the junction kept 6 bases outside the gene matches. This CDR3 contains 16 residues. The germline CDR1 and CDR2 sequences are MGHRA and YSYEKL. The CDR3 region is CASSQGTGGRSYEQYF. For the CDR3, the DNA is TGCGCCAGCAGCCAGGGCACAGGGGGCCGCTCCTACGAGCAGTACTTC.

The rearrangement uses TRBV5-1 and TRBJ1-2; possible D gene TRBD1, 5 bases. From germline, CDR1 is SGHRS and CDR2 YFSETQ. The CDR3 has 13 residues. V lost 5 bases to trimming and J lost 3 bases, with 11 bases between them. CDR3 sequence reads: CASSEQGDYGYTF. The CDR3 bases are TGCGCCAGCAGTGAGCAGGGAGACTATGGCTACACCTTC.

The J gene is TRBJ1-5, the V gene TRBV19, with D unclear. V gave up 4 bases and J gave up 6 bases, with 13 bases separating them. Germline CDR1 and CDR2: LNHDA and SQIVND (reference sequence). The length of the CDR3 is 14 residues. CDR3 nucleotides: TGTGCCAGTAGTACCAACAGTTTCAGTCAGCCCCAGCATTTT. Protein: CASSTNSFSQPQHF.

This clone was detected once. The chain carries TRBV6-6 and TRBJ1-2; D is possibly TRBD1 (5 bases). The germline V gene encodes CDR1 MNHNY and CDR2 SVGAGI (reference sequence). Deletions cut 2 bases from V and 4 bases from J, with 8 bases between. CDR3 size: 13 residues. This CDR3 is CASSYGGGYGYTF. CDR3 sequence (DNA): TGTGCCAGCAGTTACGGTGGGGGCTATGGCTACACCTTC.

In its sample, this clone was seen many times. CDR3 loop: CAWSVQGQQPQHF. The CDR3 nucleotides read TGTGCCTGGAGTGTACAGGGTCAGCAGCCCCAGCATTTT. The rearrangement links TRBV30 to TRBJ1-5; maybe TRBD1 (6 bases). V lost 0 bases and J 7 bases, leaving 10 bases between the germline ends. Germline V gene data show CDR1 as GTSNPN and CDR2 as SVGIG (reference sequence). This CDR3 comprises 13 residues. The full variable domain, rest sourced from reference TRBV30 and TRBJ1-5, is SQTIHQWPATLVQPVGSPLSLECTVEGTSNPNLYWYRQAAGRGLQLLFYSVGIGQISSEVPQNLSASRPQDRQFILSSKKLLLSDSGFYLCAWSVQGQQPQHFGDGTRLSIL.

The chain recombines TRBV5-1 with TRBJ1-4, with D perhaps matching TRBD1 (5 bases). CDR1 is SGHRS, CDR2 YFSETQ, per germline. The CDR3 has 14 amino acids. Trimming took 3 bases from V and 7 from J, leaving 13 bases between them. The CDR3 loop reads CASSYGQGGEKLFF. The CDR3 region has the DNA TGCGCCAGCAGCTATGGACAAGGTGGTGAAAAACTGTTTTTT.

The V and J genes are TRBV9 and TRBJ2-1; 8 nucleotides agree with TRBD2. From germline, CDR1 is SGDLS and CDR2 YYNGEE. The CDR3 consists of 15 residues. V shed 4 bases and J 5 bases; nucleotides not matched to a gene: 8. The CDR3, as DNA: TGTGCCAGCAGCCCACCGGGGGGGTGGCACAATGAGCAGTTCTTC. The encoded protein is CASSPPGGWHNEQFF.

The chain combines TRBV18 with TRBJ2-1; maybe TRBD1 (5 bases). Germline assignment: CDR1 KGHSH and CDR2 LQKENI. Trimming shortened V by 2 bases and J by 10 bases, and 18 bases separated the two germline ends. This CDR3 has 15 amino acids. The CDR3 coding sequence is TGTGCCAGCTCACCATCGGCAGGGATGAATTGGGAGCAGTTCTTC. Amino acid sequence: CASSPSAGMNWEQFF.

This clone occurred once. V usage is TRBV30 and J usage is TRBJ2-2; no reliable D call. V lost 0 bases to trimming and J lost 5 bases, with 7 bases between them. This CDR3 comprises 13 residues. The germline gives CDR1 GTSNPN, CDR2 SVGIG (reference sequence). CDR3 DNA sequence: TGTGCCTGGAGTGTAGCTGGGACCGGGGAGCTGTTTTTT. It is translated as CAWSVAGTGELFF.

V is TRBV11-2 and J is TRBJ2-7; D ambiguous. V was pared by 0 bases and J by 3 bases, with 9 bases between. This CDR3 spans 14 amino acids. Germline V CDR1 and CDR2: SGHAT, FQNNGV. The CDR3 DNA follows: TGTGCCAGCAGCTTAGATCAACTTAACTACGAGCAGTACTTC. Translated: CASSLDQLNYEQYF.

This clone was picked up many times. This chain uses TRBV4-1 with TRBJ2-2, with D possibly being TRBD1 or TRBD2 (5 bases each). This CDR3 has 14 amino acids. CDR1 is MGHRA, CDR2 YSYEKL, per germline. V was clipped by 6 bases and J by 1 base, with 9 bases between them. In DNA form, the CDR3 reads TGCGCCAGCAGTTGGGGACGGAACACCGGGGAGCTGTTTTTT. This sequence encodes CASSWGRNTGELFF.

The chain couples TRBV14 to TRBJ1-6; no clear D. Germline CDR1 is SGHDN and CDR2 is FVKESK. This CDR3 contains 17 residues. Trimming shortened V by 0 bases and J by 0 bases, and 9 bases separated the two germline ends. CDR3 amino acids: CASSQDRGGSYNSPLHF. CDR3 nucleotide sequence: TGTGCCAGCAGCCAAGACCGGGGTGGCTCCTATAATTCACCCCTCCACTTT.

The CDR3 here is CASKLKGNTGELFF. In DNA, the CDR3 is TGCGCCAGTAAACTCAAGGGGAACACCGGGGAGCTGTTTTTT. The rearrangement links TRBV5-1 to TRBJ2-2; D remains unclear. The CDR3 covers 14 residues. Trimming took off 8 bases at V and 1 base at J, with 12 bases between the two ends. CDR1 SGHRS and CDR2 YFSETQ come from the germline V gene.

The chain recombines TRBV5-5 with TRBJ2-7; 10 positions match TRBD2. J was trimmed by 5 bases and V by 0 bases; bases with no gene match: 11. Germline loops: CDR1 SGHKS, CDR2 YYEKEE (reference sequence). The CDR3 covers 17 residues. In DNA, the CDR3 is TGTGCCAGCAGCTTGGCTAGCGGGAGTAACCTTCTCGACGAGCAGTACTTC. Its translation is CASSLASGSNLLDEQYF.

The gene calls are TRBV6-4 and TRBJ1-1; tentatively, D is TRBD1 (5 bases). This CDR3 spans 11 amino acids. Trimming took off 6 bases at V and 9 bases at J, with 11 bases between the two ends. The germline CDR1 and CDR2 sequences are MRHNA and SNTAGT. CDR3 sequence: CASRGDGQAFF. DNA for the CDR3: TGTGCCAGCAGGGGGGACGGACAAGCTTTCTTT.

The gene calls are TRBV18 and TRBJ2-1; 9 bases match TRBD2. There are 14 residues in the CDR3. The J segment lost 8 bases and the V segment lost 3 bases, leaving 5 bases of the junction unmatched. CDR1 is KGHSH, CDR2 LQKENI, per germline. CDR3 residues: CASSPLSGGDEQFF. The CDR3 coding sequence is TGTGCCAGCTCACCGCTTAGCGGGGGCGATGAGCAGTTCTTC.

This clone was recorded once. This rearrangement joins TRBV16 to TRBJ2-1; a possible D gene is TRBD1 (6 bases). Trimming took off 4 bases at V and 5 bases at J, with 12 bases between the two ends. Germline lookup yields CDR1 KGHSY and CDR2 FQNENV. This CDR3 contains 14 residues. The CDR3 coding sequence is TGTGCCAGCAGCCCCAGGGGCCAGGACAATGAGCAGTTCTTC. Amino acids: CASSPRGQDNEQFF.